Following are 15 T cell receptor beta chains from one sample sequenced in a study of T cell responses to AZD1222 COVID-19 vaccine. Here immunoSEQ multiplex PCR was the method, and the copy in TCRdb shows in-frame clones only, minus some. The repertoire consists of 95,000 to 150,000 clones, with around 87% occurring once and the leading ten covering more than 9%. This sample comprised peripheral blood, obtained on day 0 of AZD1222 vaccination. These receptors all come from an adult in good health.

The chain links TRBV19 to TRBJ1-2; maybe TRBD1 (6 bases). With 3 bases removed from V and 3 bases from J, the gap between germline ends came to 11 bases. The CDR3 length is 14 residues. CDR1 is LNHDA and CDR2 is SQIVND in the germline V gene (reference sequence). The CDR3 bases are TGTGCCAGTAGTATTGTGGGGGCGGACTATGGCTACACCTTC. Its translation is CASSIVGADYGYTF.

The J gene is TRBJ1-5, the V gene TRBV27; tentatively, D is TRBD1 (5 bases). Trimming left V 10 bases short and J 6 bases short, with 16 bases between. The germline gives CDR1 MNHEY, CDR2 SMNVEV (reference sequence). The CDR3 length is 13 residues. CDR3 amino acids: CATGPGGSQPQHF. The CDR3 DNA reads TGTGCCACTGGCCCGGGGGGGAGTCAGCCCCAGCATTTT.

The genes are TRBV19 and TRBJ1-5, with 7 bases aligning to TRBD1. The V gene end was trimmed by 4 bases and the J gene end by 3 bases; junction bases not matched to a gene: 6. The CDR3 length is 15 residues. Germline-derived CDR1 and CDR2 are LNHDA and SQIVND (reference sequence). As DNA, the CDR3 is TGTGCCAGTAGTACAGGGGACAGCCACAATCAGCCCCAGCATTTT. It encodes CASSTGDSHNQPQHF.

The chain recombines TRBV2 with TRBJ1-5; D is possibly TRBD1 (6 bases). Germline V gene sequence: CDR1 SNHLY, CDR2 FYNNEI. The CDR3 totals 16 residues. Trimming removed 1 base from V and 6 bases from J, with 16 bases in between. CDR3 in amino acids: CASSEGGGLGGQPQHF. CDR3 DNA sequence: TGTGCCAGCAGTGAAGGCGGGGGTTTAGGGGGTCAGCCCCAGCATTTT.

The chain joins TRBV29-1 to TRBJ2-3; D call uncertain. Germline CDR1 and CDR2: SQVTM and ANQGSEA. The V end lost 2 bases, the J end lost 2 bases, and 5 bases lay between the germline ends. The CDR3 length is 12 residues. CDR3 coding DNA: TGCAGCGTTGAATTACTCACAGATACGCAGTATTTT. Translated: CSVELLTDTQYF.

Concerning this clone: Germline is not matched at one junction end, which may reflect a read error. The rearrangement links TRBV7-7 to TRBJ1-1; D remains ambiguous. The CDR3 runs to 15 residues. Germline values: CDR1 SSHAT, CDR2 FNYEAQ (reference sequence). The CDR3 here is CASSPLKGENTEAFF. The CDR3 region has the DNA TGTGCTAGCAGCCCGCTAAAGGGCGAGAACACTGAAGCTTTCTTT.

The genes are TRBV5-8 and TRBJ2-1; 8 bases align to TRBD1. CDR1 is SGHTS and CDR2 is YDEGEE in the germline V gene. V dropped 4 bases and J dropped 8; count of bases not matched to a gene: 11. The CDR3 extends over 15 amino acids. The CDR3 sequence is CASSPYGLTGDEQFF. In nucleotides, the CDR3 is TGTGCCAGCAGCCCATACGGCCTGACAGGGGATGAGCAGTTCTTC. Full variable domain (rest looked up from reference TRBV5-8 and TRBJ2-1): EAGVTQSPTHLIKTRGQQATLRCSPISGHTSVYWYQQALGLGLQFLLWYDEGEERNRGNFPPRFSGRQFPNYSSELNVNALELEDSALYLCASSPYGLTGDEQFFGPGTRLTVL.

The CDR3 protein is CASRPRTGESYNEQFF. CDR3 in DNA: TGTGCCAGCAGACCTAGGACAGGGGAGTCCTACAATGAGCAGTTCTTC. The V gene is TRBV28, the J gene TRBJ2-1; the match to TRBD1 covers 9 bases. The CDR3 has 16 amino acids. V shed 6 bases, J shed 1 base, and the junction held 7 bases outside the gene matches. CDR1 and CDR2 (germline): MDHEN, SYDVKM.

This rearrangement joins TRBV6-5 to TRBJ2-5; a weak D match, TRBD2 (6 bases). CDR1 and CDR2 from the germline V gene are MNHEY and SVGAGI. V shed 6 bases and J shed 4 bases, with 15 bases lying between them. CDR3 length: 14 amino acids. CDR3 bases: TGTGCCAGCAGGAAGGGCGGGGTTGGAGAGACCCAGTACTTC. Translating gives CASRKGGVGETQYF.

The rearrangement joins TRBV11-2 to TRBJ2-1; 7 bases fit TRBD1. The ends lost 4 bases at V and 8 bases at J; junction bases unmatched: 2. CDR1 is SGHAT, CDR2 FQNNGV, per germline. This CDR3 has 12 amino acids. DNA of the CDR3: TGTGCCAGCAGCTGGGACAGCCATGAGCAGTTCTTC. This translates into CASSWDSHEQFF.

The chain uses TRBV19 and TRBJ1-1, with TRBD1 as a possible D gene (6 bases). The CDR3 length is 15 residues. V lost 4 bases and J lost 2, with 14 bases in between. Germline CDR1 is LNHDA and CDR2 is SQIVND (reference sequence). The CDR3 loop reads CASSTFRGENTEAFF. CDR3 in DNA: TGTGCCAGTAGTACCTTCAGGGGAGAAAACACTGAAGCTTTCTTT.

This chain uses TRBV7-2 with TRBJ1-5; D is possibly TRBD1 (5 bases). Germline V CDR1 and CDR2: SGHTA, FQGNSA. The CDR3 loop spans 13 amino acids. The V end was cut by 5 bases, the J end by 3 bases, with 8 bases between. CDR3 amino acids: CASSRQINQPQHF. CDR3 in DNA: TGTGCCAGCAGCCGACAGATCAATCAGCCCCAGCATTTT.

The V call is TRBV5-4, the J call TRBJ2-5, with 7 bases identical to TRBD1. Trimming took 2 bases from V and 5 from J; bases not matched to a gene: 9. Germline V gene sequence: CDR1 SGHNT, CDR2 YYREEE (reference sequence). This CDR3 comprises 15 residues. In DNA, the CDR3 is TGTGCCAGCAGCTTAAACAGGGGAATCCTGGAGACCCAGTACTTC. This gives the protein CASSLNRGILETQYF.

The chain recombines TRBV6-5 with TRBJ1-1; 7 bases are shared with TRBD1. Trimming removed 4 bases from V and 1 base from J; junction bases left unmatched: 6. The germline CDR1 and CDR2 sequences are MNHEY and SVGAGI. CDR3 length: 15 amino acids. The CDR3 protein is CASSFDRAENTEAFF. CDR3 in DNA: TGTGCCAGCAGTTTCGACAGGGCAGAGAACACTGAAGCTTTCTTT.

The chain couples TRBV3-1 (or the pseudogene TRBV3-2) to TRBJ2-3; 15 bases are shared with TRBD2. CDR1 and CDR2 from the germline V gene are LGHDT and YNNKEL (reference sequence). This CDR3 is 15 amino acids long. Germline trimming cut 4 bases from V and 7 bases from J; bases unmatched to any gene: 3. CDR3 residues: CASSLGTSGGNTQYF. The DNA for the CDR3 is TGTGCCAGCAGCCTCGGGACTAGCGGGGGGAATACGCAGTATTTT.